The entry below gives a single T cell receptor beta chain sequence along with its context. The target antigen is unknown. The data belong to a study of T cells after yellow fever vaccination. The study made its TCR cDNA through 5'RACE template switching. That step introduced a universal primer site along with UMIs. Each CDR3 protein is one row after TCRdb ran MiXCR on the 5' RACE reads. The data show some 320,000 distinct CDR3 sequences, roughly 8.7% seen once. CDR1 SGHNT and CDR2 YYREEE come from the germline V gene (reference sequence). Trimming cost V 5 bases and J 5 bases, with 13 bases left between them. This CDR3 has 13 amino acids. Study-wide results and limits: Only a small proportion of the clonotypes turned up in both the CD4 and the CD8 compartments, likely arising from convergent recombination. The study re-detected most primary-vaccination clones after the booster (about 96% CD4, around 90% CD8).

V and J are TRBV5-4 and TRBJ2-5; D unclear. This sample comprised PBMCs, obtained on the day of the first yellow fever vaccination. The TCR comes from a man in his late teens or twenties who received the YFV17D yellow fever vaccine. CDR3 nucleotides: TGTGCCAGCAGTCCGAACCACGGGGAGACCCAGTACTTC. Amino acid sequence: CASSPNHGETQYF.